Sequencing of this TCR beta chain was carried out in a study of cytomegalovirus exposure and HLA in healthy donors. Study summary: Early released data had around 89 million unique TCRs, all coming from HLA-typed donors.

The PCR contained 60 Vbeta and 13 Jbeta primers. The protocol was immunoSEQ multiplex PCR, while the TCRdb copy is restricted to in-frame clones and leaves out a portion. The data hold some 130,000 clones, with approximately 61% observed a single time. The CDR3 totals 17 residues. V gave up 4 bases and J gave up 9 bases; unmatched junction bases: 10. CDR1 MGHRA and CDR2 YSYEKL come from the germline V gene. Findings of the study overall: Cytomegalovirus-associated status was assigned to roughly 160 TCR beta chains.

With regard to this clone: The antigen is not known.

The chain links TRBV4-1 to TRBJ2-1, with 15 bases lining up with TRBD2. This clonotype was obtained from a man aged 30 to 39 in good health and CMV-seropositive. Sequencing used PBMCs. The CDR3 DNA reads TGCGCCAGCAGCCGACCCAAAGGACTAGCGGGAGGGGGTGAGCAGTTCTTC. Translated, it gives CASSRPKGLAGGGEQFF.